These 31 T cell receptor beta chains share one sample of origin, sequenced in a study of T cell responses to AZD1222 COVID-19 vaccine. Method: immunoSEQ multiplex PCR; TCRdb's copy keeps in-frame clones and lacks some. The table records fewer than 180,000 clones, about 95% of them present only once. The source was peripheral blood, collected on day 0 of AZD1222 vaccination. The receptors derive from an adult in good health.

The rearrangement uses TRBV7-9 and TRBJ2-1; D gene ambiguous. Germline loops: CDR1 SEHNR, CDR2 FQNEAQ (reference sequence). V was pared by 1 base and J by 3 bases, with 13 bases between. This CDR3 has 16 amino acids. The CDR3 bases are TGTGCCAGCAGCTTAGGTATCATGTTGGACTACAATGAGCAGTTCTTC. Its translation: CASSLGIMLDYNEQFF. Full variable domain (rest looked up from reference TRBV7-9 and TRBJ2-1): DTGVSQNPRHKITKRGQNVTFRCDPISEHNRLYWYRQTLGQGPEFLTYFQNEAQLEKSRLLSDRFSAERPKGSFSTLEIQRTEQGDSAMYLCASSLGIMLDYNEQFFGPGTRLTVL.

The chain joins TRBV18 to TRBJ2-5; possibly TRBD1 for D (6 bases). This CDR3 is built from 14 residues. The germline V gene encodes CDR1 KGHSH and CDR2 LQKENI. The germline V and J ends were trimmed by 2 bases and 1 base, with 8 bases remaining between them. The CDR3 region has the DNA TGTGCCAGCTCACCAATGGGGGCCCAAGAGACCCAGTACTTC. It specifies CASSPMGAQETQYF.

The genes are TRBV6-2 or TRBV6-3 and TRBJ2-1; 10 bases map to TRBD2. Germline trimming cut 1 base from V and 1 base from J; bases unmatched to any gene: 10. This CDR3 comprises 19 residues. Germline CDR1 MNHEY, CDR2 SVGEGT. The DNA of the CDR3 is TGTGCCAGCAGTTACTTCTTAGCGGGGGGATCCATTTCCTACAATGAGCAGTTCTTC. It yields the protein CASSYFLAGGSISYNEQFF.

The rearrangement joins TRBV7-2 to TRBJ2-5; D gene uncertain. The V gene lost 5 bases and the J gene lost 1 base, with 14 bases spanning the gap. In germline, CDR1 is SGHTA, CDR2 FQGNSA. The CDR3 loop spans 15 amino acids. CDR3 amino acids: CASSPNWAIQETQYF. DNA of the CDR3: TGTGCCAGCAGCCCCAACTGGGCAATCCAAGAGACCCAGTACTTC.

V usage is TRBV14 and J usage is TRBJ1-4; possible D gene TRBD1, 5 bases. The V end was cut by 1 base, the J end by 0 bases, with 9 bases between. The length of the CDR3 is 16 residues. Germline CDR1 is SGHDN and CDR2 is FVKESK. This CDR3 is CASSQVRGTTNEKLFF. In DNA form, the CDR3 reads TGTGCCAGCAGCCAAGTTAGGGGAACAACTAATGAAAAACTGTTTTTT.

CDR3 in DNA: TGTGCCTGGAGTGCCAGAGGGGGCTTGAACACTGAAGCTTTCTTT. It codes for CAWSARGGLNTEAFF. This chain uses TRBV30 with TRBJ1-1, with TRBD1 matching 7 bases. V shed 1 base and J 0 bases; nucleotides not matched to a gene: 5. Germline assignment: CDR1 GTSNPN and CDR2 SVGIG (reference sequence). The CDR3 runs 15 residues.

The table lists this clone with a few counts. CDR3 bases: TGCGCCAGCAGCTTACAGGGCACAGATACGCAGTATTTT. Translating gives CASSLQGTDTQYF. The chain uses TRBV5-1 and TRBJ2-3, with D perhaps matching TRBD1 (5 bases). V was cut by 2 bases and J by 1 base, with 5 bases left in between. Germline V gene sequence: CDR1 SGHRS, CDR2 YFSETQ. CDR3 length: 13 amino acids.

This clone was found once. The chain carries TRBV2 and TRBJ1-6, with TRBD1 matching 12 bases. V lost 6 bases and J lost 0; bases outside the gene matches: 9. Germline V gene lookup returns CDR1 SNHLY and CDR2 FYNNEI. The CDR3 is 19 amino acids. CDR3 protein: CASRGTGGHQSSYNSPLHF. The DNA of the CDR3 is TGTGCCAGCAGGGGGACAGGGGGCCACCAATCCTCCTATAATTCACCCCTCCACTTT. The entire variable domain, with the rest obtained from reference TRBV2 and TRBJ1-6, is as follows: EPEVTQTPSHQVTQMGQEVILRCVPISNHLYFYWYRQILGQKVEFLVSFYNNEISEKSEIFDDQFSVERPDGSNFTLKIRSTKLEDSAMYFCASRGTGGHQSSYNSPLHFGNGTRLTVT.

This sequence joins TRBV7-2 and TRBJ1-3; 9 nucleotides line up with TRBD1. J was trimmed by 4 bases and V by 5 bases; bases with no gene match: 9. Germline CDR1 and CDR2: SGHTA and FQGNSA. This CDR3 spans 16 amino acids. CDR3 amino acids: CASSALQGAVGNTIYF. CDR3 sequence (DNA): TGTGCCAGCAGCGCCCTACAGGGGGCAGTAGGAAACACCATATATTTT.

This sequence joins TRBV29-1 and TRBJ1-2; 7 bases fit TRBD1. The CDR3 has 12 residues. CDR1 and CDR2 (germline): SQVTM, ANQGSEA. With V trimmed by 7 bases and J by 2 bases, 4 bases remained unmatched. CDR3 loop: CSGTRGNYGYTF. CDR3 sequence (DNA): TGCAGCGGAACCAGGGGGAACTATGGCTACACCTTC. Complete variable domain (other parts from reference TRBV29-1 and TRBJ1-2): SAVISQKPSRDICQRGTSLTIQCQVDSQVTMMFWYRQQPGQSLTLIATANQGSEATYESGFVIDKFPISRPNLTFSTLTVSNMSPEDSSIYLCSGTRGNYGYTFGSGTRLTVV.

This clone was seen more than once but under ten times. This chain links TRBV5-4 with TRBJ2-1; 8 bases agree with TRBD2. The J segment lost 6 bases and the V segment lost 0 bases, leaving 8 bases of the junction unmatched. This CDR3 region has 16 residues. Germline loops: CDR1 SGHNT, CDR2 YYREEE (reference sequence). As DNA, the CDR3 is TGTGCCAGCAGCTTGGGGGGACTAGATCCCCCCAATGAGCAGTTCTTC. Translation gives CASSLGGLDPPNEQFF.

This chain links TRBV3-1 (or the pseudogene TRBV3-2) with TRBJ1-5; maybe TRBD1 (6 bases). The CDR3 is 14 residues long. Germline-derived CDR1 and CDR2 are LGHDT and YNNKEL (reference sequence). The ends were cut back, 3 bases at V and 1 base at J, with 7 bases in the middle. The CDR3 loop is CASSQRGSNQPQHF. The CDR3, as DNA: TGTGCCAGCAGCCAGAGGGGGAGCAATCAGCCCCAGCATTTT.

This sequence joins TRBV28 and TRBJ1-2, with D maybe TRBD1 (5 bases). Between the trimmed V and J ends, which lost 6 bases and 3 bases, there was a span of 11 bases. The CDR3 length is 13 residues. The germline CDR1 and CDR2 sequences are MDHEN and SYDVKM. CDR3 coding DNA: TGTGCCAGCAGGGTTACAGGAGACTATGGCTACACCTTC. Its protein is CASRVTGDYGYTF.

The V call is TRBV19, the J call TRBJ1-1; 7 positions agree with TRBD1. The CDR3 runs 13 residues. Trimming took 4 bases from V and 6 from J; bases not matched to a gene: 5. Per germline, CDR1 LNHDA and CDR2 SQIVND (reference sequence). CDR3 amino acids: CASSRTQGPEAFF. Here the CDR3 DNA reads TGTGCCAGTAGTAGAACACAGGGGCCTGAAGCTTTCTTT.

The chain is built from TRBV2 and TRBJ2-3, with TRBD2 identical over 7 bases. Germline V gives CDR1 SNHLY, CDR2 FYNNEI. This CDR3 comprises 14 residues. The J segment lost 6 bases and the V segment lost 4 bases, leaving 7 bases of the junction unmatched. The CDR3, as DNA: TGTGCCAGCAGTGCGGGACTAAACTCGGATACGCAGTATTTT. Protein product: CASSAGLNSDTQYF. The whole variable domain, filled in from reference TRBV2 and TRBJ2-3, reads EPEVTQTPSHQVTQMGQEVILRCVPISNHLYFYWYRQILGQKVEFLVSFYNNEISEKSEIFDDQFSVERPDGSNFTLKIRSTKLEDSAMYFCASSAGLNSDTQYFGPGTRLTVL.

The chain combines TRBV18 with TRBJ1-4; D remains unclear. This CDR3 has 15 amino acids. Germline-derived CDR1 and CDR2 are KGHSH and LQKENI. V lost 5 bases and J lost 8, with 18 bases in between. CDR3 protein: CASSTEGPPGEKLFF. CDR3 DNA: TGTGCCAGCTCAACCGAGGGTCCCCCGGGGGAAAAACTGTTTTTT.

This clone was recorded only once. The chain has TRBV7-2 and TRBJ2-2; 7 bases align to TRBD2. The CDR3 consists of 16 residues. The V gene's germline CDR1 is SGHTA and CDR2 FQGNSA. The J segment lost 4 bases and the V segment lost 4 bases, leaving 9 bases of the junction unmatched. CDR3 loop: CASSSPVAGVTGELFF. CDR3 bases: TGTGCCAGCAGCTCCCCGGTGGCGGGGGTCACCGGGGAGCTGTTTTTT.

The chain employs TRBV5-1 and TRBJ1-2; 8 bases match TRBD1. CDR1 and CDR2 from the germline V gene are SGHRS and YFSETQ. The CDR3 extends over 14 amino acids. V trimming: 0 bases; J trimming: 6 bases; junction bases outside the gene matches: 4. The DNA for the CDR3 is TGCGCCAGCAGCTTGGCCGGACAGGGTGATGGCTACACCTTC. This encodes CASSLAGQGDGYTF.

This clone has just one count. The V gene is TRBV5-1, the J gene TRBJ1-4; 7 positions match TRBD1. Germline values: CDR1 SGHRS, CDR2 YFSETQ. The trim removed 3 bases at V and 2 bases at J, leaving 7 bases unmatched. The CDR3 consists of 16 residues. The CDR3 nucleotides read TGCGCCAGCAGCTACTCACAGGGGAGGACTAATGAAAAACTGTTTTTT. Translation: CASSYSQGRTNEKLFF.

The chain couples TRBV19 to TRBJ1-1, with 9 bases fitting TRBD1. CDR3 length equals 15 residues. The ends lost 0 bases at V and 11 bases at J; junction bases unmatched: 10. Germline V gene data show CDR1 as LNHDA and CDR2 as SQIVND (reference sequence). The CDR3 sequence is CASSIETGGASEAFF. CDR3 sequence (DNA): TGTGCCAGTAGTATAGAAACAGGGGGCGCATCCGAGGCTTTCTTT.

The CDR3 here is CASSPDPARYSYTEAFF. DNA of the CDR3: TGTGCCAGCAGTCCGGATCCTGCCCGCTACTCGTACACTGAAGCTTTCTTT. The J gene is TRBJ1-1, the V gene TRBV27; D not resolved. The CDR3 loop spans 17 amino acids. With 5 bases removed from V and 3 bases from J, the gap between germline ends came to 22 bases. Germline V lookup: CDR1 MNHEY, CDR2 SMNVEV (reference sequence).

The J gene is TRBJ1-6, the V gene TRBV4-3; D might be TRBD1 (6 bases). Germline CDR1 and CDR2: LGHNA and YSLEER. The CDR3 length is 15 residues. Between the trimmed V and J ends, which lost 5 bases and 7 bases, there was a span of 15 bases. CDR3 DNA: TGCGCCAGCAGCTATGTAGGGGGGAAAAATTCACCCCTCCACTTT. Translation gives CASSYVGGKNSPLHF.

The chain joins TRBV10-3 to TRBJ2-2; 7 nucleotides line up with TRBD1. This CDR3 has 15 residues. V trimming: 2 bases; J trimming: 1 base; junction bases outside the gene matches: 1. The V gene's germline CDR1 is ENHRY and CDR2 SYGVKD. CDR3 bases: TGTGCCATCAGTGAGAACAGGGGGAACACCGGGGAGCTGTTTTTT. This codes for CAISENRGNTGELFF.

CDR3: CASSEPTANTEAFF. The CDR3 DNA follows: TGTGCCAGCAGTGAACCGACGGCTAACACTGAAGCTTTCTTT. The chain combines TRBV2 with TRBJ1-1; D call uncertain. CDR3 length: 14 residues. CDR1 and CDR2 (germline): SNHLY, FYNNEI. The V end lost 2 bases, the J end lost 2 bases, and 9 bases lay between the germline ends.

The rearrangement joins TRBV7-8 to TRBJ2-1; possibly TRBD2 for D (6 bases). V shed 0 bases and J shed 2 bases, with 11 bases lying between them. The CDR3 has 16 amino acids. From germline, CDR1 is SGHVS and CDR2 FQNEAQ. This chain's CDR3 is CASSLARGAAYNEQFF. The CDR3 DNA is TGTGCCAGCAGCTTAGCGCGGGGAGCCGCCTACAATGAGCAGTTCTTC.

The chain couples TRBV5-6 to TRBJ1-1; no firm D call. Trimming took 4 bases from V and 4 from J, leaving 11 bases between them. The CDR3 has 13 residues. Germline-derived CDR1 and CDR2 are SGHDT and YYEEEE. CDR3 residues: CASSIREGTEAFF. The CDR3 nucleotides read TGTGCCAGCAGCATCCGCGAGGGCACTGAAGCTTTCTTT.

The rearrangement joins TRBV10-1 to TRBJ2-7; maybe TRBD2 (7 bases). Germline V gives CDR1 WNHNN, CDR2 SYGVQD (reference sequence). The CDR3 is 12 amino acids. The germline V and J ends were trimmed by 8 bases and 6 bases, with 14 bases remaining between them. The CDR3, as DNA: TGCGCCAGCCTCGGGGGGCCGTTCGAGCAGTACGTC. Its translation: CASLGGPFEQYV.

Only one count was recorded for this clone. The genes are TRBV6-1 and TRBJ2-1; D is unresolved. CDR1 is MNHNS, CDR2 SASEGT, per germline. V was clipped by 1 base and J by 2 bases, with 9 bases between them. The CDR3 loop spans 15 amino acids. The CDR3 spells CASSEVGYPYNEQFF. The CDR3 nucleotides are TGTGCCAGCAGTGAAGTGGGGTACCCCTACAATGAGCAGTTCTTC.

The chain carries TRBV10-3 and TRBJ1-6; 7 bases fit TRBD1. CDR1 and CDR2 from the germline V gene are ENHRY and SYGVKD. Trimming took 0 bases from V and 11 from J; bases not matched to a gene: 7. The CDR3 has 15 residues. In DNA, the CDR3 is TGTGCCATCAGTGAGTCGAGAGGGGGCGAGGCACCCCTCCACTTT. Translation gives CAISESRGGEAPLHF.

The gene calls are TRBV12-3 or TRBV12-4 and TRBJ1-2; D is uncertain. Trimming removed 5 bases at V and 2 bases at J, with 9 bases between. The CDR3 has 13 amino acids. DNA of the CDR3: TGTGCCAGCAGTGGACGTGCAAACTATGGCTACACCTTC. It specifies CASSGRANYGYTF.

This rearrangement joins TRBV10-1 to TRBJ2-4; D remains unclear. V gave up 11 bases and J gave up 0 bases, with 11 bases separating them. CDR1 is WNHNN, CDR2 SYGVQD, per germline (reference sequence). The length of the CDR3 is 13 residues. The CDR3 nucleotides are TGCGCCCCGATCCCTCTAGCCAAAAACATTCAGTACTTC. It is translated as CAPIPLAKNIQYF.